Listed below are T cell receptor beta chains from one sample, sequenced in a study of T cell changes during pregnancy in multiple sclerosis. This table comes from immunoSEQ multiplex PCR, and its TCRdb copy is limited to in-frame clones, with some not included. Of tens of thousands of clones listed, roughly 93% were seen once; the top ten hold 1%. The sample consisted of peripheral blood, taken in the first trimester of pregnancy. The receptors here all came from a female donor with multiple sclerosis, enrolled in a pregnancy study. Each CDR3 is given with its conserved first and last residue. The D gene is left open where the match is weak. Not every row has a clone size; where given, it reads once, few, many or a size class.

cdr3_aa: CASSPATGKANTQYF
cdr3_nt: TGCGCCAGCAGCCCCGCGACAGGAAAAGCGAATACGCAGTATTTT
j_call: TRBJ2-3
clone_size: NA
d_call: NA
v_call: TRBV4-3

cdr3_aa: CASSAAFYEQYF
cdr3_nt: TGTGCCAGCAGCGCTGCGTTCTACGAGCAGTACTTC
j_call: TRBJ2-7
clone_size: NA
d_call: NA
v_call: TRBV7-8

cdr3_aa: CASSLGTGRISNQPQHF
cdr3_nt: TGTGCCAGCAGCTTAGGTACAGGGAGAATTAGCAATCAGCCCCAGCATTTT
j_call: TRBJ1-5
clone_size: NA
d_call: NA
v_call: TRBV7-8

cdr3_aa: CASGRGAPGGYEQYF
cdr3_nt: TGCGCCAGCGGGCGGGGCGCGCCGGGGGGGTACGAGCAGTACTTC
j_call: TRBJ2-7
clone_size: NA
d_call: TRBD2
v_call: TRBV5-1

cdr3_aa: CASSEQGPYEQYF
cdr3_nt: TGCGCCAGCAGTGAACAGGGTCCCTACGAGCAGTACTTC
j_call: TRBJ2-7
clone_size: once
d_call: NA
v_call: TRBV10-2

cdr3_aa: CAISESQTGRSGNTIYF
cdr3_nt: TGTGCCATCAGTGAGTCCCAGACAGGCAGATCTGGAAACACCATATATTTT
j_call: TRBJ1-3
clone_size: NA
d_call: NA
v_call: TRBV10-3

cdr3_aa: CASSADRAVLTF
cdr3_nt: TGCGCCAGCAGCGCCGACAGGGCCGTCCTGACTTTC
j_call: TRBJ2-6
clone_size: NA
d_call: TRBD1
v_call: TRBV5-1

cdr3_aa: CASSGTGGGRTEAFF
cdr3_nt: TGCGCCAGCAGCGGTACAGGGGGCGGTCGGACTGAAGCTTTCTTT
j_call: TRBJ1-1
clone_size: NA
d_call: TRBD1
v_call: TRBV5-1

cdr3_aa: CASSKDSTSSYEQYF
cdr3_nt: TGTGCCAGCAGTAAAGACAGTACCAGCTCCTACGAGCAGTACTTC
j_call: TRBJ2-7
clone_size: NA
d_call: NA
v_call: TRBV2

cdr3_aa: CASSPMTGVDSPLHF
cdr3_nt: TGTGCCAGTAGTCCAATGACAGGGGTTGATTCACCCCTCCACTTT
j_call: TRBJ1-6
clone_size: NA
d_call: TRBD1
v_call: TRBV19

cdr3_aa: CASSWRGLHDEQYF
cdr3_nt: TGCGCCAGCAGCTGGAGGGGGCTGCATGACGAGCAGTACTTC
j_call: TRBJ2-7
clone_size: NA
d_call: NA
v_call: TRBV5-1

cdr3_aa: CASSRQINYGYTF
cdr3_nt: TGTGCCAGCAGCCGACAGATTAACTATGGCTACACCTTC
j_call: TRBJ1-2
clone_size: few
d_call: NA
v_call: TRBV6-5

cdr3_aa: CASSLGTVNTGELFF
cdr3_nt: TGTGCCAGCAGCTTAGGGACAGTTAACACCGGGGAGCTGTTTTTT
j_call: TRBJ2-2
clone_size: once
d_call: TRBD1
v_call: TRBV5-8

cdr3_aa: CASSMDRGNYEQYF
cdr3_nt: TGCGCCAGCAGCATGGACAGGGGGAACTACGAGCAGTACTTC
j_call: TRBJ2-7
clone_size: NA
d_call: TRBD1
v_call: TRBV5-1

cdr3_aa: CASSSNRAGETQYF
cdr3_nt: TGCGCCAGCTCCTCTAACAGGGCAGGGGAGACCCAGTACTTC
j_call: TRBJ2-5
clone_size: NA
d_call: NA
v_call: TRBV5-1

cdr3_aa: CASSFQGRGDTEAFF
cdr3_nt: TGCGCCAGCAGCTTTCAGGGGCGAGGGGACACTGAAGCTTTCTTT
j_call: TRBJ1-1
clone_size: NA
d_call: NA
v_call: TRBV5-1

cdr3_aa: CASKRPGTGKREKLFF
cdr3_nt: TGTGCCAGCAAACGTCCCGGGACAGGGAAGCGTGAAAAACTGTTTTTT
j_call: TRBJ1-4
clone_size: NA
d_call: NA
v_call: TRBV21-1

cdr3_aa: CASSQDPTGESYEQYF
cdr3_nt: TGCGCCAGCAGCCAAGACCCTACAGGGGAGTCCTACGAGCAGTACTTC
j_call: TRBJ2-7
clone_size: NA
d_call: TRBD1
v_call: TRBV4-3

cdr3_aa: CASSNALPLDPYRDTQYF
cdr3_nt: TGTGCCAGCAGCAATGCTCTTCCCTTAGATCCGTACCGAGATACGCAGTATTTT
j_call: TRBJ2-3
clone_size: NA
d_call: NA
v_call: TRBV21-1

cdr3_aa: CSVEQGAGTDTQYF
cdr3_nt: TGCAGCGTTGAACAGGGGGCAGGTACAGATACGCAGTATTTT
j_call: TRBJ2-3
clone_size: NA
d_call: TRBD1
v_call: TRBV29-1

cdr3_aa: CASSLVGSGTSYEQYF
cdr3_nt: TGTGCCAGCAGCTTAGTAGGTAGCGGGACCTCCTACGAGCAGTACTTC
j_call: TRBJ2-7
clone_size: NA
d_call: TRBD2
v_call: TRBV11-1

cdr3_aa: CASSTAGGLTQYF
cdr3_nt: TGCGCCAGCAGCACAGCGGGGGGGCTTACGCAGTATTTT
j_call: TRBJ2-3
clone_size: once
d_call: TRBD2
v_call: TRBV5-1

cdr3_aa: CASSPGHGRTDTQYF
cdr3_nt: TGTGCCAGCAGCCCAGGACACGGTCGCACAGATACGCAGTATTTT
j_call: TRBJ2-3
clone_size: once
d_call: NA
v_call: TRBV7-9

cdr3_aa: CASNGVGQGAYGYTF
cdr3_nt: TGTGCCAGCAACGGGGTGGGACAGGGGGCGTACGGCTACACCTTC
j_call: TRBJ1-2
clone_size: NA
d_call: TRBD1
v_call: TRBV6-1

cdr3_aa: CSAARTDEAFF
cdr3_nt: TGCAGTGCAGCCCGGACTGACGAAGCTTTCTTT
j_call: TRBJ1-1
clone_size: NA
d_call: NA
v_call: TRBV20-1

cdr3_aa: CASSLGRLAGIIDTQYF
cdr3_nt: TGTGCCAGCAGCTTAGGCCGTCTAGCGGGGATCATAGATACGCAGTATTTT
j_call: TRBJ2-3
clone_size: NA
d_call: TRBD2
v_call: TRBV5-8

cdr3_aa: CASSKNRDRVRMNTEAFF
cdr3_nt: TGTGCCAGCAGCAAGAACCGGGACAGGGTCCGGATGAACACTGAAGCTTTCTTT
j_call: TRBJ1-1
clone_size: NA
d_call: NA
v_call: TRBV21-1

cdr3_aa: CASSPLIPGGGEQYF
cdr3_nt: TGTGCCAGCAGCCCACTTATCCCAGGCGGGGGAGAGCAGTACTTC
j_call: TRBJ2-7
clone_size: NA
d_call: TRBD2
v_call: TRBV6-6

cdr3_aa: CASSLSPAGADTGELFF
cdr3_nt: TGTGCCAGCAGCTTGTCCCCAGCGGGAGCGGACACCGGGGAGCTGTTTTTT
j_call: TRBJ2-2
clone_size: NA
d_call: TRBD2
v_call: TRBV5-4

cdr3_aa: CSVDPYGTGINEQFF
cdr3_nt: TGCAGCGTTGACCCCTACGGGACAGGGATCAATGAGCAGTTCTTC
j_call: TRBJ2-1
clone_size: NA
d_call: TRBD1
v_call: TRBV29-1

cdr3_aa: CASSHRGARGAEAFF
cdr3_nt: TGTGCCAGTAGCCACAGGGGCGCCAGAGGGGCTGAAGCTTTCTTT
j_call: TRBJ1-1
clone_size: NA
d_call: TRBD1
v_call: TRBV19

cdr3_aa: CASSQDLSGNTIYF
cdr3_nt: TGTGCCAGCAGCCAAGACCTCTCTGGAAACACCATATATTTT
j_call: TRBJ1-3
clone_size: NA
d_call: NA
v_call: TRBV14

cdr3_aa: CASSSTSRVRAKGDGYTF
cdr3_nt: TGTGCCAGCAGTTCCACCAGTCGGGTCCGGGCCAAGGGGGATGGCTACACCTTC
j_call: TRBJ1-2
clone_size: NA
d_call: NA
v_call: TRBV27

cdr3_aa: CASSTRRNEKLFF
cdr3_nt: TGCGCCAGTAGTACCAGGCGTAATGAAAAACTGTTTTTT
j_call: TRBJ1-4
clone_size: NA
d_call: NA
v_call: TRBV10-2

cdr3_aa: CASSSGTGVTGELFF
cdr3_nt: TGCGCCAGCAGCTCCGGGACAGGGGTCACCGGGGAGCTGTTTTTT
j_call: TRBJ2-2
clone_size: NA
d_call: TRBD1
v_call: TRBV5-1

cdr3_aa: CASSLGLGQGGSYEQYF
cdr3_nt: TGTGCCAGCAGCTTAGGGCTTGGACAGGGAGGTTCCTACGAGCAGTACTTC
j_call: TRBJ2-7
clone_size: NA
d_call: TRBD1
v_call: TRBV11-2

cdr3_aa: CASSRQGAEAFF
cdr3_nt: TGTGCCAGTAGTCGACAGGGTGCTGAAGCTTTCTTT
j_call: TRBJ1-1
clone_size: NA
d_call: TRBD1
v_call: TRBV19

cdr3_aa: CASSPLAGGYEQYF
cdr3_nt: TGTGCCAGCAGTCCGCTAGCGGGGGGCTACGAGCAGTACTTC
j_call: TRBJ2-7
clone_size: many
d_call: TRBD2
v_call: TRBV27

cdr3_aa: CASSLGLINEQFF
cdr3_nt: TGTGCCAGCAGCTTAGGACTCATCAATGAGCAGTTCTTC
j_call: TRBJ2-1
clone_size: NA
d_call: NA
v_call: TRBV7-8

cdr3_aa: CASSGQGAATNEKLFF
cdr3_nt: TGTGCCAGCAGCGGGCAGGGGGCGGCAACTAATGAAAAACTGTTTTTT
j_call: TRBJ1-4
clone_size: NA
d_call: TRBD1
v_call: TRBV7-9

cdr3_aa: CASSAGHPNSGNTIYF
cdr3_nt: TGTGCCAGCAGCGCCGGACACCCGAACTCTGGAAACACCATATATTTT
j_call: TRBJ1-3
clone_size: NA
d_call: NA
v_call: TRBV5-4

cdr3_aa: CASGFGPGSSDTQYF
cdr3_nt: TGTGCTAGTGGTTTCGGGCCGGGGTCTTCAGATACGCAGTATTTT
j_call: TRBJ2-3
clone_size: NA
d_call: NA
v_call: TRBV12-5

cdr3_aa: CASSVTSGGSYEQYF
cdr3_nt: TGTGCCAGCAGCGTAACTAGCGGGGGCTCCTACGAGCAGTACTTC
j_call: TRBJ2-7
clone_size: NA
d_call: TRBD2
v_call: TRBV9

cdr3_aa: CASSLERGKWEQFF
cdr3_nt: TGTGCCAGCAGCTTAGAAAGGGGGAAATGGGAGCAGTTCTTC
j_call: TRBJ2-1
clone_size: NA
d_call: NA
v_call: TRBV11-2

cdr3_aa: CASSESAGAGTEAFF
cdr3_nt: TGTGCCAGCAGCGAAAGTGCGGGGGCGGGCACTGAAGCTTTCTTT
j_call: TRBJ1-1
clone_size: NA
d_call: NA
v_call: TRBV7-9